Below are 7 T cell receptor beta chains sequenced from a single sample in a study of shared clonotypes between healthy human individuals. In the naive CD8 group, cells lacked CD45RO and were positively selected for CCR7, so terminally differentiated effector memory CD45RA+ cells were left out. The table came from immunoSEQ multiplex PCR; TCRdb's copy has only in-frame clones and leaves some out. The table lists just over 2,000,000 clones, less than 95% of them singletons. Sequenced: naive CD8+ T cells sorted from blood. All receptors come from a man aged 18 to 29 in good health.

This clone has a single count. This chain uses TRBV7-8 with TRBJ2-7; D is undetermined. Germline values: CDR1 SGHVS, CDR2 FQNEAQ. Between the trimmed V and J ends, which lost 4 bases and 4 bases, there was a span of 17 bases. CDR3 length: 15 residues. CDR3 nucleotides: TGTGCCAGCAGCTCCTTCGGAAGTACCGGTTACGAGCAGTACTTC. It translates to CASSSFGSTGYEQYF.

This rearrangement joins TRBV15 to TRBJ2-2; no firm D call. V was trimmed by 3 bases and J by 4 bases, leaving 12 bases between them. The germline V gene has CDR1 LNHNV and CDR2 YYDKDF (reference sequence). CDR3 length: 15 amino acids. The CDR3 region is CATSRGKGTTGELFF. As DNA, the CDR3 is TGTGCCACCAGCAGGGGGAAGGGAACCACCGGGGAGCTGTTTTTT. Together with reference TRBV15 and TRBJ2-2, the CDR3 gives the full variable domain: DAMVIQNPRYQVTQFGKPVTLSCSQTLNHNVMYWYQQKSSQAPKLLFHYYDKDFNNEADTPDNFQSRRPNTSFCFLDIRSPGLGDTAMYLCATSRGKGTTGELFFGEGSRLTVL.

The chain uses TRBV28 and TRBJ2-7, with 9 bases that match TRBD1. CDR3 length: 14 amino acids. Germline-derived CDR1 and CDR2 are MDHEN and SYDVKM. Unmatched junction bases numbered 8, after V lost 4 bases and J lost 7 bases. The CDR3 DNA sequence: TGTGCCAGCAGTTCCCAACAGGGGGCTAAGGAGCAGTACTTC. This encodes CASSSQQGAKEQYF.

The chain links TRBV7-3 to TRBJ2-1; TRBD2 might be the D (5 bases). Germline CDR1 is SGHTA and CDR2 is FQGTGA. Trimming cost V 5 bases and J 5 bases, with 16 bases left between them. This CDR3 spans 15 amino acids. The CDR3 sequence is CASSLHGNLNNEQFF. CDR3 nucleotides: TGTGCCAGCAGCCTTCACGGGAACCTTAACAATGAGCAGTTCTTC.

The chain links TRBV9 to TRBJ2-1; D is perhaps TRBD2 (6 bases). V gave up 4 bases and J gave up 5 bases, with 13 bases separating them. The germline V gene encodes CDR1 SGDLS and CDR2 YYNGEE. The CDR3 contains 14 residues. CDR3 sequence reads: CASSSRLVHNEQFF. The DNA for the CDR3 is TGTGCCAGCAGCTCACGACTAGTCCACAATGAGCAGTTCTTC. Drawing the rest from reference TRBV9 and TRBJ2-1, the complete variable domain is DSGVTQTPKHLITATGQRVTLRCSPRSGDLSVYWYQQSLDQGLQFLIQYYNGEERAKGNILERFSAQQFPDLHSELNLSSLELGDSALYFCASSSRLVHNEQFFGPGTRLTVL.

This chain links TRBV7-9 with TRBJ2-7; TRBD1 aligns across 10 bases. The V gene end was trimmed by 4 bases and the J gene end by 2 bases; junction bases not matched to a gene: 8. Germline CDR1 reads SEHNR; CDR2 reads FQNEAQ (reference sequence). CDR3 length: 16 residues. The CDR3 region is CASSSPGTGATYEQYF. The CDR3, as DNA: TGTGCCAGCAGCTCCCCCGGGACAGGGGCTACCTACGAGCAGTACTTC.

The table lists this clone with a count of one. The chain carries TRBV27 and TRBJ2-7, with D tentatively TRBD2 (6 bases). V was cut by 3 bases and J by 6 bases, with 15 bases left in between. CDR1 and CDR2 from the germline V gene are MNHEY and SMNVEV (reference sequence). This CDR3 region has 14 residues. CDR3 nucleotide sequence: TGTGCCAGCAGTTTGGGGACTTCAATCTCCGAGCAGTACTTC. This sequence encodes CASSLGTSISEQYF.